The present T cell receptor beta chain was sequenced within a study of breast tumors, draining lymph nodes, adjacent tissues. Study-level points and caveats: Tumor and nontumor repertoires were significantly more similar in luminal-like than in basal-like breast cancer. Tumors had less TCR diversity than lymph nodes, more than nontumor tissue. Findings are consistent with lymph node origin and intratumoral expansion of most tumor T cells. The lymph node origin of tumor T cells was framed as consistent with a hypothesis, not demonstrated.

In its sample, this clonotype was seen once. Its specificity is unknown. TCRdb reanalysed the multiplex PCR reads using MiXCR and keeps one entry per CDR3 protein. The sample lists over 130,000 distinct CDR3 sequences, 30% to 35% occurring once. Breast cancer patients provided tissue from their axillary draining lymph nodes. The CDR3 is 16 amino acids. Germline CDR1 reads LNHDA; CDR2 reads SQIVND (reference sequence). Trimming took 5 bases from V and 4 from J, leaving 21 bases between them. The receptor was isolated from a female donor with breast cancer. Some clones in this sample may be carry-over from other donors' samples. V gene TRBV19 combines with J gene TRBJ2-7; D is ambiguous. The sample was axillary lymph node tissue. CDR3 in DNA: TGTGCCAGTAGTCATACAGCCCGGAGCAACGCGTACGAGCAGTACGTC. Protein product: CASSHTARSNAYEQYV.